One and the same sample provided the 27 T cell receptor beta chains below, sequenced in a study of cytomegalovirus exposure and HLA in healthy donors. The PCR employed 60 Vbeta primers together with 13 Jbeta primers. Clones were sequenced by immunoSEQ multiplex PCR, and TCRdb holds only the in-frame ones, with some missing. The repertoire consists of fewer than 150,000 clones, with 80% occurring once and the leading ten covering approximately 8.8%. Sequenced sample: PBMCs. The source is a female donor in good health and CMV-seropositive.

The chain uses TRBV30 and TRBJ1-6; 7 bases are a match to TRBD1. Germline trimming cut 8 bases from V and 10 bases from J; bases unmatched to any gene: 11. The CDR3 spans 13 residues. Looked up from germline, CDR1 is GTSNPN and CDR2 is SVGIG (reference sequence). The CDR3 here is CATREGAGSPLHF. DNA for the CDR3: TGTGCCACCCGTGAGGGGGCAGGGTCACCCCTCCACTTT.

The chain joins TRBV13 to TRBJ2-7, with TRBD1 identical over 11 bases. This CDR3 has 15 amino acids. Germline values: CDR1 PRHDT, CDR2 FYEKMQ (reference sequence). The junction had 4 bases not matched to a gene; V was cut back by 2 bases and J by 4 bases. The CDR3 bases are TGTGCCAGCAGCTTAAGGACAGGGGGCCGGTACGAGCAGTACTTC. It encodes CASSLRTGGRYEQYF.

The rearrangement links TRBV5-6 to TRBJ1-2, with a weak D call TRBD1 (5 bases). CDR3 length equals 13 residues. CDR1 and CDR2 from the germline V gene are SGHDT and YYEEEE. V was pared by 4 bases and J by 6 bases, with 13 bases between. CDR3 protein: CASSVEAGHGYTF. The CDR3 DNA reads as TGTGCCAGCAGCGTCGAGGCAGGGCATGGCTACACCTTC. Full variable domain (missing parts from reference TRBV5-6 and TRBJ1-2): DAGVTQSPTHLIKTRGQQVTLRCSPKSGHDTVSWYQQALGQGPQFIFQYYEEEERQRGNFPDRFSGHQFPNYSSELNVNALLLGDSALYLCASSVEAGHGYTFGSGTRLTVV.

This clone showed up just a few times. This chain joins TRBV7-6 and TRBJ2-6, with 10 bases aligning to TRBD1. The CDR3 spans 16 residues. V was pared by 5 bases and J by 2 bases, with 3 bases of the junction left unmatched. Germline CDR1 and CDR2: SGHVS and FNYEAQ. The CDR3 sequence: CASSTGTGAGANVLTF. Written as DNA, the CDR3 is TGTGCCAGCAGCACCGGGACAGGGGCTGGGGCCAACGTCCTGACTTTC.

This clone has a handful of counts. The genes are TRBV6-5 and TRBJ1-5; a possible D gene is TRBD1 (5 bases). Between the trimmed V and J ends, which lost 3 bases and 4 bases, there was a span of 7 bases. This CDR3 comprises 13 residues. Germline V gene lookup returns CDR1 MNHEY and CDR2 SVGAGI. Here the CDR3 DNA reads TGTGCCAGCAGTTATGGGGGGAATCAGCCCCAGCATTTT. It specifies CASSYGGNQPQHF.

This clone was detected a few times. The genes are TRBV6-5 and TRBJ1-1; 7 bases fit TRBD1. Germline V gene lookup returns CDR1 MNHEY and CDR2 SVGAGI. The ends lost 5 bases at V and 3 bases at J; junction bases unmatched: 6. This CDR3 comprises 14 residues. This chain's CDR3 is CASSRQGRDTEAFF. CDR3 nucleotides: TGTGCCAGCAGTCGACAGGGTCGGGACACTGAAGCTTTCTTT.

This clone was recorded a few times. This chain connects TRBV5-1 to TRBJ1-2; TRBD1 agrees at 10 bases. This CDR3 has 14 residues. V shed 4 bases and J 5 bases; nucleotides not matched to a gene: 5. CDR1 is SGHRS, CDR2 YFSETQ, per germline. The CDR3 DNA reads as TGCGCCAGCAGCCCAGGACAGGGGGGGTATGGCTACACCTTC. Its translation is CASSPGQGGYGYTF.

A single count supports this clone. The rearrangement joins TRBV18 to TRBJ1-3; possibly TRBD1 for D (5 bases). Germline CDR1 reads KGHSH; CDR2 reads LQKENI. The CDR3 loop spans 14 amino acids. Trimming took off 3 bases at V and 4 bases at J, with 10 bases between the two ends. The chain's CDR3 is CASSPNRQGNTIYF. CDR3 DNA sequence: TGTGCCAGCTCACCTAATCGACAGGGAAACACCATATATTTT.

This clone was counted a few times. This chain connects TRBV7-8 to TRBJ2-5; TRBD1 matches 10 bases. Looked up from germline, CDR1 is SGHVS and CDR2 is FQNEAQ. This CDR3 is built from 14 residues. V gave up 5 bases and J gave up 5 bases; unmatched junction bases: 5. The CDR3 region has the DNA TGTGCCAGCAGCCCGACAGGGGGCCGCGAGACCCAGTACTTC. Translated: CASSPTGGRETQYF.

This clone was seen more than once but under ten times. One end of the junction fails to match germline, which may point to a read error. The chain recombines TRBV7-9 with TRBJ2-2; no firm D call. The length of the CDR3 is 12 residues. CDR1 and CDR2 from the germline V gene are SEHNR and FQNEAQ (reference sequence). The CDR3 coding sequence is TGTTCCAGCAGTCTAGTGGCCGGGGAGCTGTTTTTT. It encodes CSSSLVAGELFF.

This clone has only a few counts. The chain combines TRBV7-3 with TRBJ2-3; 9 bases align to TRBD2. Germline loops: CDR1 SGHTA, CDR2 FQGTGA. This CDR3 is 15 amino acids long. V shed 6 bases and J 2 bases; nucleotides not matched to a gene: 6. CDR3 sequence reads: CASSLKRGVTDTQYF. The CDR3 DNA reads as TGTGCCAGCAGTCTAAAGCGGGGGGTCACAGATACGCAGTATTTT.

This chain connects TRBV30 to TRBJ2-7; 7 nucleotides agree with TRBD1. The length of the CDR3 is 14 residues. Per the germline V gene, CDR1 is GTSNPN and CDR2 is SVGIG (reference sequence). V lost 3 bases, J lost 4 bases, and 9 bases stayed unmatched. The CDR3, as DNA: TGTGCCTGGAGCACCGGGACAGATTTTTACGAGCAGTACTTC. This codes for CAWSTGTDFYEQYF.

J is TRBJ2-7 and V is TRBV7-3; 10 nucleotides align to TRBD1. Losses at the gene ends were 5 bases for V and 5 bases for J; bases not matched to a gene: 6. From germline, CDR1 is SGHTA and CDR2 FQGTGA. This CDR3 is built from 14 residues. The CDR3 DNA sequence: TGTGCCAGCAGCCCGGACAGGGGGTTCAACGAGCAGTACTTC. Protein product: CASSPDRGFNEQYF.

J is TRBJ2-7 and V is TRBV27; a weak D match, TRBD1 (7 bases). The CDR3 is 15 residues long. CDR1 is MNHEY, CDR2 SMNVEV, per germline (reference sequence). The ends were cut back, 1 base at V and 4 bases at J, with 14 bases in the middle. The CDR3 here is CASSLLARGEYEQYF. Written as DNA, the CDR3 is TGTGCCAGCAGTTTATTGGCCAGGGGGGAATACGAGCAGTACTTC.

The chain joins TRBV25-1 to TRBJ2-1, with D tentatively TRBD2 (6 bases). Germline lookup yields CDR1 MGHDK and CDR2 SYGVNS. The CDR3 totals 14 residues. Trimming cost V 4 bases and J 4 bases, with 11 bases left between them. CDR3 in amino acids: CASSAGDRYNEQFF. The CDR3 nucleotides read TGTGCCAGCAGTGCGGGGGACCGTTACAATGAGCAGTTCTTC. Full variable domain (rest looked up from reference TRBV25-1 and TRBJ2-1): EADIYQTPRYLVIGTGKKITLECSQTMGHDKMYWYQQDPGMELHLIHYSYGVNSTEKGDLSSESTVSRIRTEHFPLTLESARPSHTSQYLCASSAGDRYNEQFFGPGTRLTVL.

The chain employs TRBV13 and TRBJ2-1; 8 bases are shared with TRBD2. Germline CDR1 and CDR2: PRHDT and FYEKMQ (reference sequence). The CDR3 loop spans 16 amino acids. The V segment lost 5 bases and the J segment 4 bases; nucleotides outside the gene matches: 10. CDR3 protein: CASSTAGGGQYNEQFF. The CDR3 DNA reads as TGTGCCAGCAGCACGGCGGGCGGGGGGCAGTACAATGAGCAGTTCTTC.

The rearrangement joins TRBV7-9 to TRBJ2-1; 9 bases match TRBD2. CDR1 and CDR2 (germline): SEHNR, FQNEAQ (reference sequence). CDR3 length: 15 amino acids. V gave up 2 bases and J gave up 8 bases; unmatched junction bases: 7. CDR3 protein: CASSLLAGRIHEQFF. The CDR3 DNA follows: TGTGCCAGCAGCTTACTAGCGGGGCGTATACATGAGCAGTTCTTC.

The J gene is TRBJ2-7, the V gene TRBV5-1; 7 bases line up with TRBD1. The CDR3 totals 14 residues. Germline V gene lookup returns CDR1 SGHRS and CDR2 YFSETQ. The V and J ends lost 7 bases and 2 bases, in that order; junction bases with no gene match: 9. The CDR3 here is CASSTRQGPYEQYF. The CDR3 DNA is TGCGCCAGCTCCACTAGACAGGGTCCCTACGAGCAGTACTTC.

V is TRBV7-2 and J is TRBJ1-1; 11 bases map to TRBD1. The CDR3 sequence is 15 residues long. CDR1 SGHTA and CDR2 FQGNSA come from the germline V gene. Unmatched junction bases numbered 7, after V lost 5 bases and J lost 5 bases. In DNA form, the CDR3 reads TGTGCCAGCAGCATGGGACAGGGGGGAACAACTGAAGCTTTCTTT. Amino acids: CASSMGQGGTTEAFF.

The chain uses TRBV10-3 and TRBJ1-1; 11 positions agree with TRBD1. The V gene end was trimmed by 3 bases and the J gene end by 5 bases; junction bases not matched to a gene: 2. From germline, CDR1 is ENHRY and CDR2 SYGVKD. CDR3 length: 14 residues. CDR3 nucleotides: TGTGCCATCAGTGACGGACAGGGGGCAACTGAAGCTTTCTTT. This codes for CAISDGQGATEAFF.

The chain employs TRBV6-1 and TRBJ2-3, with 13 bases lining up with TRBD2. The CDR3 sequence is 13 residues long. Germline-derived CDR1 and CDR2 are MNHNS and SASEGT. V trimming: 8 bases; J trimming: 5 bases; junction bases outside the gene matches: 1. The CDR3 DNA reads as TGTGCCAGCGGGACTAGCGGGGTAGATACGCAGTATTTT. Protein: CASGTSGVDTQYF.

The CDR3 coding sequence is TGTGCCAGCAGTACCCGACAAGGATCTGGAAACACCATATATTTT. It encodes CASSTRQGSGNTIYF. The gene calls are TRBV28 and TRBJ1-3; D remains unclear. Germline-derived CDR1 and CDR2 are MDHEN and SYDVKM. The CDR3 has 15 residues. Between the trimmed V and J ends, which lost 5 bases and 1 base, there was a span of 12 bases.

This clone was seen a few times. The chain joins TRBV5-4 to TRBJ2-5; 7 bases are shared with TRBD2. Germline CDR1 is SGHNT and CDR2 is YYREEE (reference sequence). With 1 base clipped from V and 1 base from J, the junction kept 13 bases outside the gene matches. The CDR3 sequence is 18 residues long. CDR3 sequence reads: CASSLWGGSPGSQETQYF. The CDR3 coding sequence is TGTGCCAGCAGCTTGTGGGGGGGTTCCCCAGGGTCCCAAGAGACCCAGTACTTC.

The genes are TRBV5-1 and TRBJ2-2; 9 bases are a match to TRBD1. The CDR3 length is 14 residues. Germline V gene lookup returns CDR1 SGHRS and CDR2 YFSETQ. The V segment lost 4 bases and the J segment 4 bases; nucleotides outside the gene matches: 2. The CDR3 DNA follows: TGCGCCAGCAGCGTGACAGGGGGCACCGGGGAGCTGTTTTTT. Its translation: CASSVTGGTGELFF.

V usage is TRBV19 and J usage is TRBJ2-5; no definite D call. With 1 base removed from V and 5 bases from J, the gap between germline ends came to 11 bases. The CDR3 has 14 residues. The germline gives CDR1 LNHDA, CDR2 SQIVND (reference sequence). The CDR3: CASSIGPGRETQYF. As DNA, the CDR3 is TGTGCCAGTAGTATAGGCCCGGGTCGGGAGACCCAGTACTTC.

The chain has TRBV15 and TRBJ1-4; D is possibly TRBD1 (6 bases). This CDR3 has 19 residues. V gave up 3 bases and J gave up 0 bases, with 20 bases separating them. CDR1 is LNHNV and CDR2 is YYDKDF in the germline V gene (reference sequence). The CDR3 here is CATSRGVGRRGPTNEKLFF. CDR3 nucleotides: TGTGCCACCAGCAGGGGGGTCGGCCGCAGGGGACCAACTAATGAAAAACTGTTTTTT.

This clone has a single count. J is TRBJ2-7 and V is TRBV7-2, with D tentatively TRBD2 (6 bases). Trimming cost V 4 bases and J 5 bases, with 18 bases left between them. This CDR3 is 15 amino acids long. From germline, CDR1 is SGHTA and CDR2 FQGNSA. In nucleotides, the CDR3 is TGTGCCAGCAGCTCCTCGATAGGGAGGCAGGACGAGCAGTACTTC. This codes for CASSSSIGRQDEQYF.